The present TCR beta chain was sequenced within a study of cytomegalovirus exposure and HLA in healthy donors. To note about this clone: Its specificity is unknown.

PCR amplification relied on 60 Vbeta primers (plus 13 Jbeta primers). Generated by immunoSEQ multiplex PCR, the TCRdb table keeps only in-frame clones and is missing some. This table holds some 120,000 clones, roughly a tenth found once. Germline trimming cut 6 bases from V and 1 base from J; bases unmatched to any gene: 6. CDR1 is LNHDA and CDR2 is SQIVND in the germline V gene (reference sequence). CDR3 length: 17 amino acids. Study-wide points: Previously analyzed data showed that most TCR beta V segments were productive at a frequency of about 90% or about 30%.

This sequence was found in a young woman in good health and CMV-seropositive. The chain joins TRBV19 to TRBJ2-3; 14 bases are shared with TRBD2. Sequencing used PBMCs. CDR3 sequence reads: CASRRGTSGRGTDTQYF. CDR3 nucleotide sequence: TGTGCCAGTAGGAGGGGGACTAGCGGGAGAGGCACAGATACGCAGTATTTT.